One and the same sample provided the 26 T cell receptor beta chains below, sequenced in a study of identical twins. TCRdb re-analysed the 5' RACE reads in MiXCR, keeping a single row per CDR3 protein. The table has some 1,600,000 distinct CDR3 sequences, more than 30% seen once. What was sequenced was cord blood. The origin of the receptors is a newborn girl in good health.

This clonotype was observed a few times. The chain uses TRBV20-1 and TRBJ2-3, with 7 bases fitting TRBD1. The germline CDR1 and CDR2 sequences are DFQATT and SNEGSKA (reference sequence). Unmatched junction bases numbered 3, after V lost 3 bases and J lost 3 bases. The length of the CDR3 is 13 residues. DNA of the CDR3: TGCAGTGCTAGCGACAGGGCGACAGATACGCAGTATTTT. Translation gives CSASDRATDTQYF.

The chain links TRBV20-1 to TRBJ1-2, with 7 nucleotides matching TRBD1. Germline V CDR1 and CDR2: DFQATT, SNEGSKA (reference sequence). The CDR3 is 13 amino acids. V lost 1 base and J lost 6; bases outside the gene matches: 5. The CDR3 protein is CSARADRAHGYTF. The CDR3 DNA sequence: TGCAGTGCTAGAGCCGACAGGGCCCATGGCTACACCTTC.

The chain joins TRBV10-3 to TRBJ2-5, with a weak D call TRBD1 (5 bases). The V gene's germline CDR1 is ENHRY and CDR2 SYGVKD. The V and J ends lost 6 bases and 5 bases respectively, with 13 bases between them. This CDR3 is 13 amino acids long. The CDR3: CAISADSRETQYF. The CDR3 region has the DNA TGTGCCATCAGCGCCGACAGTCGGGAGACCCAGTACTTC.

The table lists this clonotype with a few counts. The CDR3 DNA follows: TGTGCCAGCGTATTGGGGGACACCGGGGAGCTGTTTTTT. As protein: CASVLGDTGELFF. J is TRBJ2-2 and V is TRBV12-3 or TRBV12-4; D tentatively fits TRBD1 or TRBD2 (5 bases each). The CDR3 runs 13 residues. Deletions cut 8 bases from V and 3 bases from J, with 10 bases between.

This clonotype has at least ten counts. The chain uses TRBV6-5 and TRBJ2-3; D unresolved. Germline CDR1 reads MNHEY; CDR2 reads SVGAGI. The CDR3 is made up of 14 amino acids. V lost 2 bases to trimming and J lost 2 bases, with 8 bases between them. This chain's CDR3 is CASSYDWHTDTQYF. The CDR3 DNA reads TGTGCCAGCAGTTACGACTGGCACACAGATACGCAGTATTTT.

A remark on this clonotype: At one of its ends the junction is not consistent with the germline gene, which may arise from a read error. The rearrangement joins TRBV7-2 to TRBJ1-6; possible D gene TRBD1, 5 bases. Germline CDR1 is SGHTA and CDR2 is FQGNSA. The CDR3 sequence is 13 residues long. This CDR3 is CASSLFETGPPHF. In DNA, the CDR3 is TGTGCCAGCAGCTTATTCGAAACGGGACCCCCCCACTTT.

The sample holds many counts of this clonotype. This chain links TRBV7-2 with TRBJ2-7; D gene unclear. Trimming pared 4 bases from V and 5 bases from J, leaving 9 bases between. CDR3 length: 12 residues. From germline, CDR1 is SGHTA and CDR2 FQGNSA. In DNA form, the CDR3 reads TGTGCCAGCAGCTATCTGACTCACGAGCAGTACTTC. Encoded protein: CASSYLTHEQYF. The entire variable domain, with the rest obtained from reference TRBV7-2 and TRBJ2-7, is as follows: GAGVSQSPSNKVTEKGKDVELRCDPISGHTALYWYRQSLGQGLEFLIYFQGNSAPDKSGLPSDRFSAERTGGSVSTLTIQRTQQEDSAVYLCASSYLTHEQYFGPGTRLTVT.

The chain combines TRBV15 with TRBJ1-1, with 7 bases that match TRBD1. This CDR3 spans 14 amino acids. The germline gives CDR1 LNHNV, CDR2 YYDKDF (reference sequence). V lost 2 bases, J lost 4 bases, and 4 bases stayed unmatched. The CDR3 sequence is CATSRRTGPTEAFF. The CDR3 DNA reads TGTGCCACCAGCAGAAGGACAGGCCCCACTGAAGCTTTCTTT.

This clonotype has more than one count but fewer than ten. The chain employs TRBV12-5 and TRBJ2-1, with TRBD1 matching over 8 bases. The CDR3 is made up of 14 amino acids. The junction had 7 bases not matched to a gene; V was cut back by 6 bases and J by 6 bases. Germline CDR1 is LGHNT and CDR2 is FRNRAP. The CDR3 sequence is CASGRQGRSNEQFF. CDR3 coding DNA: TGTGCTAGTGGAAGACAGGGGAGGTCCAATGAGCAGTTCTTC.

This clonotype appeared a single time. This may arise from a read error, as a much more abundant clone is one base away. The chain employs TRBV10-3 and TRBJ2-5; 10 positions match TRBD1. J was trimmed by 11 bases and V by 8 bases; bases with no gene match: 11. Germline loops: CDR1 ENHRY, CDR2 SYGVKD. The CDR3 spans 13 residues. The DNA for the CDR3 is TGTGCCATCGCCGGGACAGGGGTGAATGAGCAGTACTTC. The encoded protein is CAIAGTGVNEQYF.

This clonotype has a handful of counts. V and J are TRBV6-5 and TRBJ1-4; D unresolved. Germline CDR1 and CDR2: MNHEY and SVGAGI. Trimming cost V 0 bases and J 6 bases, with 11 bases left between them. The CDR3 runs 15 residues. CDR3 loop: CASSYSGRSDEKLFF. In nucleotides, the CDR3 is TGTGCCAGCAGTTACTCCGGCAGGTCGGATGAAAAACTGTTTTTT.

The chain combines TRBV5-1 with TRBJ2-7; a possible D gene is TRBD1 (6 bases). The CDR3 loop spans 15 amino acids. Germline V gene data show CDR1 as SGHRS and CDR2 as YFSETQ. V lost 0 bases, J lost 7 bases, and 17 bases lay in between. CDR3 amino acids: CASSLEGTSLGEQYF. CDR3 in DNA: TGCGCCAGCAGCTTGGAGGGGACATCCCTTGGGGAGCAGTACTTC.

The CDR3 loop reads CASSQWSGADTGELFF. The CDR3 DNA follows: TGTGCCAGCAGCCAATGGAGCGGGGCAGACACCGGGGAGCTGTTTTTT. V is TRBV3-1 and J is TRBJ2-2; TRBD2 matches at 7 bases. V shed 2 bases, J shed 3 bases, and the junction held 6 bases outside the gene matches. CDR1 is LGHDT, CDR2 YNNKEL, per germline (reference sequence). This CDR3 has 16 amino acids.

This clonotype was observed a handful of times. The CDR3 is CASTGRGLHNEQFF. The CDR3 DNA reads as TGTGCCAGCACCGGCCGAGGACTACACAATGAGCAGTTCTTC. The genes are TRBV12-3 or TRBV12-4 and TRBJ2-1, with D possibly matching TRBD2 (6 bases). With 7 bases removed from V and 5 bases from J, the gap between germline ends came to 15 bases. This CDR3 region has 14 residues.

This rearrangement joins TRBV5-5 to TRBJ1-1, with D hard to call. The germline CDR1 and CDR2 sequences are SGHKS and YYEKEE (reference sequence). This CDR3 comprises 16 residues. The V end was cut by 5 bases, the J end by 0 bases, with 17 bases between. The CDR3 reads CASRIGVVMLNTEAFF. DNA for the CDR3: TGTGCCAGCAGGATTGGGGTGGTAATGTTGAACACTGAAGCTTTCTTT.

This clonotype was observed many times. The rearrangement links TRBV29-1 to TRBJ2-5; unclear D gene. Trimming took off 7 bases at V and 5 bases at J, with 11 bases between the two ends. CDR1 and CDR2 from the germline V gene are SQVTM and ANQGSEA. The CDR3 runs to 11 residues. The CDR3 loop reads CSARKSETQYF. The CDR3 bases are TGCAGCGCACGTAAGAGCGAGACCCAGTACTTC.

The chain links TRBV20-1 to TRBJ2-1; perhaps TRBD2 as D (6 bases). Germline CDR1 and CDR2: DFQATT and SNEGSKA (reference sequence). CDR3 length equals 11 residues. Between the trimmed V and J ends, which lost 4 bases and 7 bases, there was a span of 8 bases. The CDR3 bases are TGCAGTGCTACCCTAGCGAATGAGCAGTTCTTC. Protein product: CSATLANEQFF.

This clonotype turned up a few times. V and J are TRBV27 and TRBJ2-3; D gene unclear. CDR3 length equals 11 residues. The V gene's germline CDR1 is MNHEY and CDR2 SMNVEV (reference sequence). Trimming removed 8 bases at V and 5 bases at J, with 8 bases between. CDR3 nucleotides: TGTGCCAGCCGCCAGATAGATACGCAGTATTTT. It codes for CASRQIDTQYF.

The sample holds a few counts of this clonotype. CDR3 DNA: TGCAGTGCTAGTGTAGCGGTCCAAGAGACCCAGTACTTC. It is translated as CSASVAVQETQYF. The chain combines TRBV20-1 with TRBJ2-5, with a possible D match to TRBD2 (6 bases). In germline, CDR1 is DFQATT, CDR2 SNEGSKA (reference sequence). The V end lost 3 bases, the J end lost 1 base, and 9 bases lay between the germline ends. This CDR3 is 13 amino acids long.

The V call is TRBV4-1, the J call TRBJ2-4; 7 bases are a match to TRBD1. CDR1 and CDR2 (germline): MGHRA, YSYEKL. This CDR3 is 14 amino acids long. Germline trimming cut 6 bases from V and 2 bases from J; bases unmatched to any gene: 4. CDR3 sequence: CASRQGITKNIQYF. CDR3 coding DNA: TGCGCCAGCAGACAGGGGATAACCAAAAACATTCAGTACTTC.

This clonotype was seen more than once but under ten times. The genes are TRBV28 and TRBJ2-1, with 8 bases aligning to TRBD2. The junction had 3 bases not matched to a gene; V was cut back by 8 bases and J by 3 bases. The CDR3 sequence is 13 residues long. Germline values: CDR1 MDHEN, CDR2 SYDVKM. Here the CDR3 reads CASEAGDYNEQFF. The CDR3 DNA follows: TGTGCCAGCGAAGCGGGAGACTACAATGAGCAGTTCTTC. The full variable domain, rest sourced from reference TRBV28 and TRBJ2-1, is DVKVTQSSRYLVKRTGEKVFLECVQDMDHENMFWYRQDPGLGLRLIYFSYDVKMKEKGDIPEGYSVSREKKERFSLILESASTNQTSMYLCASEAGDYNEQFFGPGTRLTVL.

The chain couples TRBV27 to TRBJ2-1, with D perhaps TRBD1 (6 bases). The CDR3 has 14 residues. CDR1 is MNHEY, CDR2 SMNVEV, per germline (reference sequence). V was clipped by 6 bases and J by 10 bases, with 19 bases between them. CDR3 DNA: TGTGCCAGCAGATATAGACAGGATAAAGGCGAGCAGTTCTTC. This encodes CASRYRQDKGEQFF.

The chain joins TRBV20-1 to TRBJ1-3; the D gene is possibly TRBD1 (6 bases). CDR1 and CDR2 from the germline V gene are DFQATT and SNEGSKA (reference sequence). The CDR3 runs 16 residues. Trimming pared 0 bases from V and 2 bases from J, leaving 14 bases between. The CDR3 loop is CSAREGGGGTGNTIYF. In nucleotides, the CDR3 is TGCAGTGCTAGAGAGGGGGGCGGGGGTACTGGAAACACCATATATTTT.

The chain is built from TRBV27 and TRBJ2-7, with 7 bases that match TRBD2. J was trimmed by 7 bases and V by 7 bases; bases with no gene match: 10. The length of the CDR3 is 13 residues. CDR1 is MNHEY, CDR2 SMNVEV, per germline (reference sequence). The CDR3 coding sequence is TGTGCCAGCAAGGCGGGAGCAAACAATGAGCAGTACTTC. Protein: CASKAGANNEQYF.

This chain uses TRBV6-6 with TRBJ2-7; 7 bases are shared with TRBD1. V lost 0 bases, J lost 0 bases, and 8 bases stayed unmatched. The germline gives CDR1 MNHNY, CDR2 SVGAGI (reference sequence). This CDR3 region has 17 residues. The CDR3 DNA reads TGTGCCAGCAGTTACTCGATGAACTGGGACAGCTCCTACGAGCAGTACTTC. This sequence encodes CASSYSMNWDSSYEQYF.

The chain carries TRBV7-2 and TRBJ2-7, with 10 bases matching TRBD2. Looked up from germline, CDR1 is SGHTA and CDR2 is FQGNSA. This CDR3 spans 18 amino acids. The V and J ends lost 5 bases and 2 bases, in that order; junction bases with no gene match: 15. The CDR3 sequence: CASSPGLAMGVPPYEQYF. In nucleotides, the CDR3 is TGTGCCAGCAGCCCGGGACTAGCGATGGGAGTCCCCCCCTACGAGCAGTACTTC.